A single sample is the source of the 31 T cell receptor beta chains below, sequenced in a study of patients and donors after allogeneic stem cell transplantation. In TCRdb, the RT-PCR reads were re-called with MiXCR into one record per CDR3 protein. The data contain some 90,000 distinct CDR3 sequences, roughly 43% of them seen just once; the ten biggest clones take up 50% to 75%. The specimen sequenced was blood, either unsorted or a sorted T cell fraction (not recorded which). Receptors originate from a human donor who was either an allogeneic HSCT recipient or a stem cell or donor lymphocyte infusion donor (not recorded which). It is not recorded whose cells these are; they may come from a transplant donor.

V and J are TRBV10-1 and TRBJ2-7; D remains ambiguous. The CDR3 is 15 amino acids. V gave up 0 bases and J gave up 3 bases, with 12 bases separating them. Germline V lookup: CDR1 WNHNN, CDR2 SYGVQD (reference sequence). CDR3 sequence (DNA): TGCGCCAGCAGTGAGTCTAAGCTATCTAGCTACGAGCAGTACTTC. Translated, it gives CASSESKLSSYEQYF.

The V call is TRBV3-1, the J call TRBJ1-2; no clear D. Germline V lookup: CDR1 LGHDT, CDR2 YNNKEL (reference sequence). Trimming took off 4 bases at V and 6 bases at J, with 9 bases between the two ends. The length of the CDR3 is 12 residues. The CDR3 loop is CASSLRFHGYTF. CDR3 DNA: TGTGCCAGCAGCCTCAGGTTTCATGGCTACACCTTC.

This clonotype has only one observation. The V gene is TRBV3-1, the J gene TRBJ1-1; the match to TRBD1 covers 10 bases. With V trimmed by 3 bases and J by 4 bases, 8 bases remained unmatched. The CDR3 consists of 16 residues. Germline V CDR1 and CDR2: LGHDT, YNNKEL (reference sequence). The CDR3 coding sequence is TGTGCCAGCAGCCATTTGGTCGGGACAGGGGTCACTGAAGCTTTCTTT. Its translation is CASSHLVGTGVTEAFF.

V is TRBV21-1 and J is TRBJ2-7. TRBV21-1 is a pseudogene. The CDR3 totals 12 residues. The CDR3 reads CASRHLPYEQYF. In DNA, the CDR3 is TGTGCCAGCAGACACCTTCCCTACGAGCAGTACTTC.

The chain uses TRBV19 and TRBJ1-5; tentative D call: TRBD1 (5 bases). The CDR3 loop spans 16 amino acids. Germline lookup yields CDR1 LNHDA and CDR2 SQIVND (reference sequence). V was cut by 7 bases and J by 4 bases, with 20 bases left in between. Here the CDR3 DNA reads TGTGCCAGTACTACAGGTTGGGGCAGCGAAAATCAGCCCCAGCATTTT. Translating it yields CASTTGWGSENQPQHF.

This clonotype was recorded a few times. The CDR3 DNA follows: TGTGCCATCAGTGAGTCGTGGGGGAGGGAAAGCAATCAGCCCCAGCATTTT. Its translation is CAISESWGRESNQPQHF. The chain links TRBV10-3 to TRBJ1-5; perhaps TRBD1 as D (5 bases). V was trimmed by 0 bases and J by 1 base, leaving 13 bases between them. From germline, CDR1 is ENHRY and CDR2 SYGVKD. The CDR3 loop spans 17 amino acids.

This clonotype was counted only a few times. V is TRBV10-3 and J is TRBJ1-4; 7 bases are shared with TRBD1. The CDR3 sequence is 14 residues long. After removal of 5 bases from V and 5 bases from J, the junction contained 5 bases not matched to a gene. The germline V gene encodes CDR1 ENHRY and CDR2 SYGVKD. The CDR3 here is CAISPGTENEKLFF. CDR3 sequence (DNA): TGTGCCATCAGTCCCGGGACAGAGAATGAAAAACTGTTTTTT.

This chain joins TRBV9 and TRBJ2-7; D perhaps matches TRBD2 (6 bases). The CDR3 is 15 residues long. V was pared by 4 bases and J by 4 bases, with 18 bases between. Germline V gene data show CDR1 as SGDLS and CDR2 as YYNGEE. CDR3 in amino acids: CASSLSGGVEYEQYF. DNA for the CDR3: TGTGCCAGCAGCTTAAGCGGAGGGGTTGAGTACGAGCAGTACTTC.

The chain uses TRBV19 and TRBJ1-6, with TRBD1 matching 7 bases. J lost 7 bases, V lost 10 bases, and 13 bases had no gene match. The germline V gene encodes CDR1 LNHDA and CDR2 SQIVND (reference sequence). This CDR3 region has 15 residues. The CDR3 sequence: CATRQGRSGNSPLHF. The CDR3 nucleotides read TGTGCCACGCGACAGGGTCGTTCGGGAAATTCACCCCTCCACTTT.

DNA for the CDR3: TGTGCCACCAGCAGACCCCGGACGGAATCGAACACTGAAGCTTTCTTT. Its translation is CATSRPRTESNTEAFF. The V and J genes are TRBV15 and TRBJ1-1, with D unclear. V lost 2 bases and J 1 base, leaving 14 bases between the germline ends. Germline CDR1 is LNHNV and CDR2 is YYDKDF (reference sequence). The CDR3 consists of 16 residues.

The chain links TRBV5-1 to TRBJ1-3; no definite D call. The CDR3 has 16 amino acids. CDR1 is SGHRS, CDR2 YFSETQ, per germline. V lost 7 bases and J 2 bases, leaving 19 bases between the germline ends. CDR3 amino acids: CASRSVSQPAGNTIYF. Here the CDR3 DNA reads TGCGCCAGCCGGTCGGTCTCACAGCCTGCTGGAAACACCATATATTTT.

The chain couples TRBV7-9 to TRBJ1-6; tentative D call: TRBD1 (5 bases). This CDR3 is 14 amino acids long. The germline CDR1 and CDR2 sequences are SEHNR and FQNEAQ (reference sequence). V was trimmed by 7 bases and J by 10 bases, leaving 17 bases between them. The CDR3 sequence: CASTTWQGSSPLHF. CDR3 coding DNA: TGTGCCAGCACCACTTGGCAGGGAAGCTCACCCCTCCACTTT.

This chain connects TRBV7-2 to TRBJ1-2, with D uncertain. The V gene lost 1 base and the J gene lost 7 bases, with 16 bases spanning the gap. CDR3 length: 15 residues. Germline lookup yields CDR1 SGHTA and CDR2 FQGNSA. CDR3 sequence reads: CASSLGPWRSSGYTF. In DNA form, the CDR3 reads TGTGCCAGCAGCTTAGGTCCGTGGCGAAGTTCTGGCTACACCTTC.

This clonotype was seen a single time. The V call is TRBV29-1, the J call TRBJ2-1; D ambiguous. V was trimmed by 1 base and J by 4 bases, leaving 17 bases between them. CDR1 and CDR2 (germline): SQVTM, ANQGSEA. This CDR3 spans 16 amino acids. The CDR3 is CSVEGFVNSLYNEQFF. CDR3 nucleotide sequence: TGCAGCGTTGAAGGCTTTGTGAACAGTCTTTACAATGAGCAGTTCTTC.

This sequence joins TRBV25-1 and TRBJ1-4, with D maybe TRBD1 (6 bases). Germline V gene sequence: CDR1 MGHDK, CDR2 SYGVNS. The CDR3 runs 15 residues. V was shortened by 6 bases and J by 8 bases, with 19 bases between the two germline ends. The CDR3 protein is CASSLQGQGREKLFF. For the CDR3, the DNA is TGTGCCAGCAGCCTTCAGGGGCAGGGTAGGGAAAAACTGTTTTTT. Based on the CDR3 plus reference TRBV25-1 and TRBJ1-4, the full variable domain is EADIYQTPRYLVIGTGKKITLECSQTMGHDKMYWYQQDPGMELHLIHYSYGVNSTEKGDLSSESTVSRIRTEHFPLTLESARPSHTSQYLCASSLQGQGREKLFFGSGTQLSVL.

CDR3: CSARDPSGGPNYGYTF. CDR3 in DNA: TGCAGTGCTAGAGATCCTTCGGGAGGACCTAACTATGGCTACACCTTC. The chain recombines TRBV20-1 with TRBJ1-2; no clear D gene. CDR3 length: 16 amino acids. CDR1 and CDR2 from the germline V gene are DFQATT and SNEGSKA (reference sequence). Trimming took 0 bases from V and 0 from J, leaving 14 bases between them.

A word on this clonotype: This CDR3 fails to terminate in the conserved phenylalanine or tryptophan, so it likely reflects a read error. The genes are TRBV28 and TRBJ1-5, with D possibly TRBD1 on 5 matching bases. The CDR3 spans 14 residues. Looked up from germline, CDR1 is MDHEN and CDR2 is SYDVKM. V was shortened by 5 bases and J by 3 bases, with 11 bases between the two germline ends. This CDR3 is CASSHQGFNQPQHL. The CDR3 nucleotides read TGTGCCAGCAGTCATCAGGGTTTCAATCAGCCCCAGCATTTG.

This clonotype was seen ten or more times. This chain uses TRBV27 with TRBJ1-5, with a tentative D call TRBD1 (6 bases). V was trimmed by 5 bases and J by 5 bases, leaving 10 bases between them. The CDR3 totals 13 residues. Germline CDR1 reads MNHEY; CDR2 reads SMNVEV (reference sequence). CDR3 coding DNA: TGTGCCAGCAGTCTACAGGGCTATCAGCCCCAGCATTTT. This translates into CASSLQGYQPQHF.

The chain joins TRBV28 to TRBJ1-5, with 8 bases lining up with TRBD1. CDR1 MDHEN and CDR2 SYDVKM come from the germline V gene. Trimming cost V 5 bases and J 10 bases; bases outside gene matches: 13. The CDR3 contains 15 residues. Here the CDR3 DNA reads TGTGCCAGCAGTATCGAAACAGGGGGACGCGGTCCCCAGCATTTT. Encoded protein: CASSIETGGRGPQHF.

Only a few counts were recorded for this clonotype. The rearrangement joins TRBV5-6 to TRBJ1-4; D remains unclear. Trimming took off 1 base at V and 6 bases at J, with 7 bases between the two ends. The length of the CDR3 is 13 residues. CDR1 is SGHDT and CDR2 is YYEEEE in the germline V gene. CDR3 sequence (DNA): TGTGCCAGCAGCTTGATTGGAGATGAAAAACTGTTTTTT. It codes for CASSLIGDEKLFF.

The chain combines TRBV12-3 or TRBV12-4 with TRBJ1-2; weak D call: TRBD1 (5 bases). V dropped 5 bases and J dropped 4 bases, with 14 bases sitting between them. This CDR3 has 14 residues. CDR3 amino acids: CASSTRQSAYGYTF. DNA of the CDR3: TGTGCCAGCAGTACCCGACAGTCCGCCTATGGCTACACCTTC.

This clonotype was picked up a small number of times. The rearrangement links TRBV12-3 or TRBV12-4 to TRBJ1-2; TRBD1 is a possible D gene (6 bases). This CDR3 is 14 amino acids long. Trimming pared 3 bases from V and 4 bases from J, leaving 12 bases between. CDR3 sequence: CASSLPGESYGYTF. The CDR3 DNA is TGTGCCAGCAGTTTGCCAGGGGAGAGCTATGGCTACACCTTC.

This clonotype has just one count. V and J are TRBV5-5 and TRBJ2-1; 14 nucleotides match TRBD2. Unmatched junction bases numbered 9, after V lost 4 bases and J lost 0 bases. The germline V gene encodes CDR1 SGHKS and CDR2 YYEKEE (reference sequence). The CDR3 is made up of 19 amino acids. The CDR3 here is CASSVAGTSGSGSYNEQFF. CDR3 nucleotides: TGTGCCAGCAGCGTAGCCGGGACTAGCGGGAGTGGCTCCTACAATGAGCAGTTCTTC.

This chain links TRBV19 with TRBJ1-5; D gene unclear. Trimming pared 3 bases from V and 7 bases from J, leaving 10 bases between. This CDR3 is built from 13 residues. The V gene's germline CDR1 is LNHDA and CDR2 SQIVND (reference sequence). In nucleotides, the CDR3 is TGTGCCAGTAGTATGCTCGGGCTACAGCCCCAGCATTTT. The encoded protein is CASSMLGLQPQHF.

V usage is TRBV4-3 and J usage is TRBJ1-4; D not certain. Trimming took off 0 bases at V and 4 bases at J, with 6 bases between the two ends. The CDR3 is 14 residues long. CDR1 and CDR2 from the germline V gene are LGHNA and YSLEER. This CDR3 reads CASSQDRRNEKLFF. The CDR3 region has the DNA TGCGCCAGCAGCCAAGACAGGCGTAATGAAAAACTGTTTTTT.

This sequence joins TRBV12-3 or TRBV12-4 and TRBJ1-5, with 8 nucleotides matching TRBD1. This CDR3 is 16 amino acids long. With V trimmed by 5 bases and J by 6 bases, 12 bases remained unmatched. The chain's CDR3 is CASSPRRTGSGQPQHF. CDR3 coding DNA: TGTGCCAGCAGTCCCAGGCGGACAGGGTCTGGTCAGCCCCAGCATTTT.

This clonotype turned up a few times. This chain connects TRBV27 to TRBJ2-2, with D unresolved. Trimming took 3 bases from V and 4 from J, leaving 0 bases between them. The CDR3 sequence is 11 residues long. Germline CDR1 MNHEY, CDR2 SMNVEV (reference sequence). CDR3 protein: CASSFTGELFF. The CDR3 DNA follows: TGTGCCAGCAGTTTCACCGGGGAGCTGTTTTTT.

The chain combines TRBV6-2 or TRBV6-3 with TRBJ2-7, with D unclear. V dropped 6 bases and J dropped 0 bases, with 9 bases sitting between them. Germline loops: CDR1 MNHEY, CDR2 SVGEGT. This CDR3 has 13 amino acids. CDR3 sequence: CASSRTASYEQYF. CDR3 in DNA: TGTGCCAGCAGCCGTACAGCCTCCTACGAGCAGTACTTC.

This clonotype came up many times. The chain joins TRBV5-5 to TRBJ1-4, with TRBD1 identical over 7 bases. The CDR3 has 18 amino acids. CDR1 is SGHKS, CDR2 YYEKEE, per germline (reference sequence). V trimming: 0 bases; J trimming: 0 bases; junction bases outside the gene matches: 8. CDR3 sequence: CASSLAGGGIATNEKLFF. The CDR3 coding sequence is TGTGCCAGCAGCTTGGCCGGAGGGGGCATTGCAACTAATGAAAAACTGTTTTTT.

The table lists this clonotype with many counts. The chain has TRBV20-1 and TRBJ1-1; D perhaps matches TRBD1 (6 bases). Trimming cost V 5 bases and J 2 bases, with 12 bases left between them. The germline V gene encodes CDR1 DFQATT and CDR2 SNEGSKA (reference sequence). This CDR3 is 13 amino acids long. CDR3 loop: CSAGNRVNTEAFF. The CDR3, as DNA: TGCAGTGCTGGGAACAGGGTTAACACTGAAGCTTTCTTT.

This clonotype has more than one count but fewer than ten. The chain has TRBV20-1 and TRBJ1-5; no clear D gene. The CDR3 totals 15 residues. Germline-derived CDR1 and CDR2 are DFQATT and SNEGSKA (reference sequence). The V end lost 0 bases, the J end lost 2 bases, and 11 bases lay between the germline ends. The CDR3 reads CSARDTVLGNQPQHF. In nucleotides, the CDR3 is TGCAGTGCTAGAGACACCGTCCTTGGCAATCAGCCCCAGCATTTT.